The source of this TCR beta chain is a study of technical replicates of blood from a handful of donors. Repertoires were generated with immunoSEQ multiplex PCR, while TCRdb's copy carries only in-frame clones and drops some. Of about 71,000 clones listed, 80% to 95% are singletons. The CDR3 covers 11 residues. V was shortened by 6 bases and J by 5 bases, with 7 bases between the two germline ends. Germline V lookup: CDR1 SEHNR, CDR2 FQNEAQ (reference sequence). The rearrangement joins TRBV7-9 to TRBJ2-5; D unclear. This TCR was recovered from a human donor in good health. Sequenced input: T cells isolated from PBMCs. The CDR3 protein is CASRVRETQYF. The CDR3 DNA is TGTGCCAGCAGGGTGCGGGAGACCCAGTACTTC.